This T cell receptor (beta chain) comes out of a study of OX40 agonist ivuxolimab in advanced cancers. This clone appeared a single time. Its antigen is currently unknown. Additional DNA sequences in this sample encode the identical CDR3. The germline gives CDR1 PRHDT, CDR2 FYEKMQ (reference sequence). The V and J ends lost 1 base and 3 bases respectively, with 13 bases between them. CDR3 length: 15 residues. Notes on the study in general: CD4+ and CD8+ T cells in blood underwent clonal expansion by week 6 at 0.1 to 3.0 mg/kg. The 0.1-3.0 mg/kg partial responders had among the lowest clonal expansion.

The assay was immunoSEQ multiplex PCR, and TCRdb's table has in-frame clones only and misses some. Of about 73,000 clones listed, 90% are singletons. Patients had blood sampled at baseline and again on cycle 4 day 1 and cycle 7 day 1. Sample: CD4+ or CD8+ T cells sorted from blood, taken in a trial of the OX40 agonist ivuxolimab. The origin of this receptor is an adult with an advanced solid tumor such as melanoma, head and neck, liver or kidney cancer. V gene TRBV13 combines with J gene TRBJ2-7; no reliable D call. The CDR3 sequence is CASSLVGRASYEQYF. The DNA of the CDR3 is TGTGCCAGCAGCTTAGTGGGCCGAGCCAGCTACGAGCAGTACTTC.